These 17 T cell receptor beta chains were sequenced from one sample in a study of blood T cells in healthy people across ages (dated by TCRdb to about 2015). The library was prepared using 5' RACE. The sample was run on an Illumina HiSeq 2500. The second PCR ran for roughly 7 to 11 cycles and used a J-beta primer mix along with a sample-barcoded 5' primer. TCRdb reprocessing: public reads trimmed at Q25 with fastp, clones called with MiXCR, in-frame beta chains kept. Rows merge per CDR3 protein into single entries with the most common DNA and genes. This sample comprises over 1,500,000 distinct CDR3 sequences, approximately 50% of them detected only once. The ten largest clonotypes hold roughly 2.1% of the sample. The sequencing sample was made of blood. The receptors stem from a woman aged 40-49 years in good health.

The gene calls are TRBV9 and TRBJ1-2, with TRBD1 matching 10 bases. This CDR3 spans 15 amino acids. The V and J ends lost 4 bases and 5 bases, in that order; junction bases with no gene match: 8. Germline assignment: CDR1 SGDLS and CDR2 YYNGEE. The CDR3: CASSTKDRGEYGYTF. CDR3 coding DNA: TGTGCCAGCAGCACAAAGGACAGGGGGGAGTATGGCTACACCTTC.

This clonotype appeared a single time. V gene TRBV6-5 combines with J gene TRBJ2-5, with a tentative D call TRBD1 (5 bases). The better agreement between TRBJ2-7 and the DNA end casts doubt on the J call. This CDR3 spans 16 amino acids. The germline CDR1 and CDR2 sequences are MNHEY and SVGAGI. CDR3 loop: CASSPSSGRATYEQYF. The CDR3 region has the DNA TGTGCCAGCAGTCCCTCTTCCGGCAGGGCCACCTACGAGCAGTACTTC.

This clonotype has only one observation. An end of the junction differs from the germline gene, which may be a read error. The chain links TRBV6-2 or TRBV6-3 to TRBJ1-2, with D perhaps matching TRBD1 (6 bases). In germline, CDR1 is MNHEY, CDR2 SVGEGT. The CDR3 runs to 15 residues. CDR3 residues: CASSYSTTGTYGNTF. The CDR3 coding sequence is TGTGCCAGCAGTTACTCGACGACAGGCACCTATGGCAACACCTTC.

The rearrangement joins TRBV12-3 or TRBV12-4 to TRBJ1-5; D is possibly TRBD1 (5 bases). V was pared by 1 base and J by 11 bases, with 12 bases between. The CDR3 spans 13 residues. CDR3 nucleotide sequence: TGTGCCAGCAGTTTAGTCCAGGGTCCGTCCCAGCATTTT. Amino acids: CASSLVQGPSQHF.

This clonotype was seen a single time. The V and J genes are TRBV9 and TRBJ2-3, with TRBD2 as a possible D gene (6 bases). The CDR3 has 16 residues. V lost 0 bases and J 4 bases, leaving 15 bases between the germline ends. Germline V gene lookup returns CDR1 SGDLS and CDR2 YYNGEE. This CDR3 reads CASSVARQGGADTQYF. The CDR3 DNA sequence: TGTGCCAGCAGCGTAGCTAGGCAGGGAGGCGCAGATACGCAGTATTTT. The variable domain in full, with the rest retrieved from reference TRBV9 and TRBJ2-3, is DSGVTQTPKHLITATGQRVTLRCSPRSGDLSVYWYQQSLDQGLQFLIQYYNGEERAKGNILERFSAQQFPDLHSELNLSSLELGDSALYFCASSVARQGGADTQYFGPGTRLTVL.

J is TRBJ2-3 and V is TRBV20-1; D uncertain. Trimming removed 3 bases from V and 5 bases from J, with 12 bases in between. Germline loops: CDR1 DFQATT, CDR2 SNEGSKA (reference sequence). The CDR3 runs 13 residues. The CDR3 region is CSASRGVGDTQYF. CDR3 bases: TGCAGTGCTAGTCGTGGGGTGGGAGATACGCAGTATTTT.

The V and J genes are TRBV4-2 and TRBJ2-3; the match to TRBD2 covers 10 bases. The CDR3 is made up of 16 amino acids. Trimming cost V 3 bases and J 6 bases; bases outside gene matches: 9. The germline gives CDR1 LGHNA, CDR2 YNFKEQ. DNA for the CDR3: TGTGCCAGCAGCCAGAAGCGGGGGGGCCGTGGGGATACGCAGTATTTT. This translates into CASSQKRGGRGDTQYF.

This clonotype has a handful of counts. V and J are TRBV6-5 and TRBJ2-1; D is unresolved. Trimming shortened V by 6 bases and J by 4 bases, and 16 bases separated the two germline ends. Germline V CDR1 and CDR2: MNHEY, SVGAGI. CDR3 size: 15 residues. The chain's CDR3 is CASRPEALLYNEQFF. In DNA, the CDR3 is TGTGCCAGCAGGCCAGAGGCTCTACTTTACAATGAGCAGTTCTTC.

This chain uses TRBV4-3 with TRBJ2-6, with D possibly being TRBD1 or TRBD2 (5 bases each). There are 17 residues in the CDR3. The V end was cut by 4 bases, the J end by 0 bases, with 13 bases between. The germline V gene encodes CDR1 LGHNA and CDR2 YSLEER. This CDR3 reads CASSRAGTSSGANVLTF. CDR3 DNA sequence: TGCGCCAGCAGCCGAGCTGGGACCAGCTCTGGGGCCAACGTCCTGACTTTC.

The chain has TRBV7-9 and TRBJ2-3; D remains unclear. CDR1 and CDR2 (germline): SEHNR, FQNEAQ (reference sequence). The CDR3 extends over 14 amino acids. The V end was cut by 0 bases, the J end by 5 bases, with 9 bases between. DNA for the CDR3: TGTGCCAGCAGCTTAGCGGGTCGGGTAGATACGCAGTATTTT. Amino acids: CASSLAGRVDTQYF.

On this clonotype itself: The junction departs from germline at one end; a sequencing error may be responsible. This CDR3 is CASSQVGRGLEAQYF. DNA of the CDR3: TGTGCCAGCAGTCAGGTTGGCAGGGGGCTAGAGGCCCAGTACTTC. J is TRBJ2-5 and V is TRBV12-3 or TRBV12-4, with TRBD1 matching over 8 bases. This CDR3 contains 15 residues.

As for this clonotype: Relative to the germline gene, one junction end is altered; a read error may explain this. The chain carries TRBV9 and TRBJ2-5; possibly TRBD1 for D (6 bases). The CDR3 is 15 amino acids. Germline-derived CDR1 and CDR2 are SGDLS and YYNGEE. CDR3 sequence reads: CANSVQGRGEETQYF. CDR3 bases: TGTGCCAACAGCGTACAGGGCAGGGGTGAAGAGACCCAGTACTTC. Complete variable domain (other parts from reference TRBV9 and TRBJ2-5): DSGVTQTPKHLITATGQRVTLRCSPRSGDLSVYWYQQSLDQGLQFLIQYYNGEERAKGNILERFSAQQFPDLHSELNLSSLELGDSALYFCANSVQGRGEETQYFGPGTRLLVL.

The gene calls are TRBV4-3 and TRBJ2-1; tentatively, D is TRBD2 (5 bases). CDR3 length equals 15 residues. Trimming removed 0 bases at V and 8 bases at J, with 14 bases between. Germline V gene sequence: CDR1 LGHNA, CDR2 YSLEER. In DNA form, the CDR3 reads TGCGCCAGCAGCCAAGAGCCTAGCAATACGCATGAGCAGTTCTTC. Its translation: CASSQEPSNTHEQFF.

This clonotype was found many times. The chain links TRBV27 to TRBJ1-2; 7 bases are shared with TRBD1. CDR1 MNHEY and CDR2 SMNVEV come from the germline V gene (reference sequence). The CDR3 has 14 amino acids. V lost 3 bases to trimming and J lost 1 base; unmatched junction nucleotides: 2. CDR3: CASSLGQNNYGYTF. The CDR3 DNA is TGTGCCAGCAGTTTGGGACAGAATAACTATGGCTACACCTTC.

J is TRBJ1-4 and V is TRBV4-2; D perhaps matches TRBD1 (6 bases). Trimming cost V 2 bases and J 4 bases, with 11 bases left between them. Germline V CDR1 and CDR2: LGHNA, YNFKEQ. The CDR3 sequence is 15 residues long. The CDR3 DNA sequence: TGTGCCAGCAGCCAACCCGACAGGTATAATGAAAAACTGTTTTTT. It is translated as CASSQPDRYNEKLFF.

This clonotype was recorded a few times. The CDR3 spells CASSLYYTDTQYF. The CDR3 DNA reads as TGTGCCAGCAGTTTGTACTACACAGATACGCAGTATTTT. This sequence joins TRBV27 and TRBJ2-3; unclear D gene. The CDR3 consists of 13 residues. CDR1 is MNHEY, CDR2 SMNVEV, per germline (reference sequence). The germline V and J ends were trimmed by 3 bases and 2 bases, with 6 bases remaining between them.

The DNA for the CDR3 is TGCAGCGTTGCAGACCGGGACACCGACAATCAGCCCCAGCATTTT. Its protein product is CSVADRDTDNQPQHF. The rearrangement joins TRBV29-1 to TRBJ1-5; tentative D call: TRBD1 (6 bases). CDR1 is SQVTM and CDR2 is ANQGSEA in the germline V gene. This CDR3 region has 15 residues. V was cut by 4 bases and J by 3 bases, with 16 bases left in between.